This T cell receptor beta chain was captured in a study of shared T cell receptors in the human thymus. This clone is a singleton in its sample. In germline, CDR1 is MDHEN, CDR2 SYDVKM. With V trimmed by 4 bases and J by 7 bases, 10 bases remained unmatched. The CDR3 length is 16 residues. Data came from immunoSEQ multiplex PCR; TCRdb stores just in-frame clones and leaves some out. The table has roughly 710,000 clones, roughly 85% seen once. This same sample was also taken into another study, of human thymus T cells. That paper notes: Thymic TCR repertoires of unrelated people reportedly overlapped highly.

Specimen: thymocytes. This sequence joins TRBV28 and TRBJ1-6, with 7 bases identical to TRBD1. The sequence derives from a girl under three years old with a congenital heart defect. In DNA, the CDR3 is TGTGCCAGCAGTTACCCAAAAGGACAGGTCAATTCACCCCTCCACTTT. It translates to CASSYPKGQVNSPLHF.